The rows below give T cell receptor beta chains drawn from one sample of a study of blood T cell repertoires in COVID-19. The repertoire was sequenced with immunoSEQ multiplex PCR; TCRdb's copy has only in-frame clones and lacks some. This sample carries about 190,000 clones, roughly 81% of them seen once, and the ten largest clones take about 5%. The specimen sequenced was peripheral blood. These receptors were taken from a woman over 75 with acute or convalescent COVID-19. The CDR3 runs from the conserved cysteine through the conserved F or W. D genes are given only for firm matches. Clone size is shown for a subset of rows, as once, few, many or a class of expanded clone.

v_gene	d_gene	abundance	j_gene	CDR3aa	CDR3nt
TRBV10-3	.	.	TRBJ1-2	CAISPQTGGYGYTF	TGTGCCATCAGCCCTCAGACTGGGGGGTATGGCTACACCTTC
TRBV7-2	TRBD2	once	TRBJ2-5	CASSPGTSVGTQYF	TGTGCCAGCAGCCCCGGGACTAGCGTGGGGACCCAGTACTTC
TRBV7-2	TRBD1	.	TRBJ1-2	CASSSYRGDGYTF	TGTGCCAGCAGCTCATACAGGGGAGATGGCTACACCTTC
TRBV4-3	.	few	TRBJ1-6	CASSQVVSDNSPLHF	TGCGCCAGCAGCCAAGTCGTCAGCGATAATTCACCCCTCCACTTT
TRBV10-3	.	.	TRBJ1-1	CAISESPGETEAFF	TGTGCCATCAGTGAGTCCCCCGGGGAGACTGAAGCTTTCTTT
TRBV18	.	.	TRBJ1-4	CASSPGRNEKLFF	TGTGCCAGCTCACCAGGGAGGAATGAAAAACTGTTTTTT
TRBV19	TRBD1	.	TRBJ1-5	CASGNRGGQPQHF	TGTGCCAGTGGCAACAGGGGGGGCCAGCCCCAGCATTTT
TRBV7-9	TRBD2	.	TRBJ2-1	CASSSSGRAREQFF	TGTGCCAGCAGCTCAAGCGGGAGGGCCAGGGAGCAGTTCTTC
TRBV30	TRBD2	few	TRBJ2-1	CAWSVGLDYNEQFF	TGTGCCTGGAGTGTGGGACTAGACTACAATGAGCAGTTCTTC
TRBV9	.	.	TRBJ1-1	CASSVAGAGVYDEAFF	TGTGCCAGCAGCGTAGCTGGGGCAGGGGTTTACGATGAAGCTTTCTTT
TRBV7-2	TRBD1	.	TRBJ2-3	CASSSSPGTGADTQYF	TGTGCCAGCAGCTCAAGTCCCGGGACAGGGGCAGATACGCAGTATTTT
TRBV20-1	.	.	TRBJ1-2	CSASPGRYGYTF	TGCAGTGCTAGTCCAGGCCGCTATGGCTACACCTTC
TRBV7-9	TRBD1	.	TRBJ2-3	CASTSDRGTDTQYF	TGTGCCAGCACCTCGGACAGGGGCACAGATACGCAGTATTTT
TRBV6-5	.	.	TRBJ1-4	CASSYSWGDDEKLFF	TGTGCCAGCAGTTACTCATGGGGGGACGATGAAAAACTGTTTTTT
TRBV7-2	.	.	TRBJ2-2	CASSTRAGDGELFF	TGTGCCAGCAGCACTAGGGCAGGGGACGGGGAGCTGTTTTTT